Detailed here is one TCR beta chain. The sample originates from a study of blood T cell repertoires in COVID-19. In the study overall: COVID-19 samples, acute and convalescent, were from the United States, Italy and Spain. The analysed material was cDNA or gDNA that came from T cells, B-cell-depleted T cells, or PBMCs.

Original handling: The assay estimated nucleated cells by amplifying reference gene primers. Sequencing used immunoSEQ multiplex PCR; TCRdb keeps in-frame clones, though not all of them. V and J calls and clone size are copied from that table; D and trimming were computed from the DNA. The sample has about 68,000 clones; around 90% are singletons. Germline CDR1 reads MGHRA; CDR2 reads YSYEKL. Trimming took off 4 bases at V and 4 bases at J, with 8 bases between the two ends. This CDR3 is built from 13 residues. The chain has TRBV4-1 and TRBJ1-5; maybe TRBD1 (6 bases). The sample was peripheral blood. This receptor was taken from a man aged 40-49 years with COVID-19, enrolled during active disease. The CDR3 nucleotides are TGCGCCAGCAGCCTTCAGGGGAATCAGCCCCAGCATTTT. Translation: CASSLQGNQPQHF.